The 20 T cell receptor beta chains reported below all come from one sample, sequenced in a study of early stage breast cancer tumors. Clones were sequenced by immunoSEQ multiplex PCR, and TCRdb holds only the in-frame ones, with some missing. Among approximately 48,000 clones, about 93% were seen once, and the ten largest hold about 5%. Sequenced input: blood. The receptors shown here come from a person between 70 and 80 years old with breast cancer.

The rearrangement uses TRBV6-6 and TRBJ2-2; the match to TRBD2 covers 7 bases. Looked up from germline, CDR1 is MNHNY and CDR2 is SVGAGI (reference sequence). This CDR3 contains 15 residues. The ends lost 2 bases at V and 2 bases at J; junction bases unmatched: 2. The CDR3: CASSYAGENTGELFF. CDR3 DNA sequence: TGTGCCAGCAGTTACGCGGGGGAAAACACCGGGGAGCTGTTTTTT.

The chain has TRBV18 and TRBJ1-1, with 7 bases lining up with TRBD1. There are 15 residues in the CDR3. Germline CDR1 and CDR2: KGHSH and LQKENI. V trimming: 2 bases; J trimming: 1 base; junction bases outside the gene matches: 4. The CDR3 protein is CASSPETGWNTEAFF. The CDR3 nucleotides read TGTGCCAGCTCACCAGAGACAGGGTGGAACACTGAAGCTTTCTTT.

The genes are TRBV2 and TRBJ2-1; D uncertain. Germline CDR1 reads SNHLY; CDR2 reads FYNNEI. CDR3 size: 11 residues. V was cut by 4 bases and J by 10 bases, with 8 bases left in between. The DNA for the CDR3 is TGTGCCAGCAGTGCAGGCCCGGAGCAGTTCTTC. Translating gives CASSAGPEQFF.

This rearrangement joins TRBV7-9 to TRBJ1-4; D possibly corresponds to TRBD1 (6 bases). V shed 0 bases and J shed 7 bases, with 12 bases lying between them. The germline gives CDR1 SEHNR, CDR2 FQNEAQ (reference sequence). This CDR3 spans 15 amino acids. In DNA form, the CDR3 reads TGTGCCAGCAGCTTAGCGGGAGGGGGGCGTGAAAAACTGTTTTTT. Amino acids: CASSLAGGGREKLFF.

The V and J genes are TRBV6-5 and TRBJ1-2; TRBD1 is a possible D gene (5 bases). The CDR3 is made up of 13 amino acids. The ends were cut back, 2 bases at V and 1 base at J, with 5 bases in the middle. Germline V gives CDR1 MNHEY, CDR2 SVGAGI. The DNA of the CDR3 is TGTGCCAGCAGTTACGACAGTAACTATGGCTACACCTTC. Its protein is CASSYDSNYGYTF.

The rearrangement joins TRBV15 to TRBJ2-2; a possible D gene is TRBD2 (5 bases). The germline V and J ends were trimmed by 1 base and 2 bases, with 11 bases remaining between them. Germline CDR1 and CDR2: LNHNV and YYDKDF (reference sequence). The CDR3 sequence is 16 residues long. Written as DNA, the CDR3 is TGTGCCACCAGCAGAGGGGTTTCGGGAAACACCGGGGAGCTGTTTTTT. Translation gives CATSRGVSGNTGELFF.

This clone turned up a few times. The gene calls are TRBV11-2 and TRBJ1-5, with 9 bases identical to TRBD1. V lost 5 bases, J lost 7 bases, and 3 bases stayed unmatched. Germline CDR1 is SGHAT and CDR2 is FQNNGV. The CDR3 consists of 13 residues. CDR3 protein: CASSQDRGQPQHF. The CDR3 DNA follows: TGTGCCAGCAGCCAGGACAGGGGACAGCCCCAGCATTTT.

This clone was seen a single time. The chain employs TRBV10-3 and TRBJ2-3, with 14 bases that match TRBD2. Germline V gene lookup returns CDR1 ENHRY and CDR2 SYGVKD. With 6 bases clipped from V and 2 bases from J, the junction kept 7 bases outside the gene matches. This CDR3 contains 17 residues. CDR3 sequence reads: CAIRLGTSGGSTDTQYF. In DNA form, the CDR3 reads TGTGCCATCAGGCTCGGGACTAGCGGGGGATCCACAGATACGCAGTATTTT.

The chain carries TRBV5-1 and TRBJ1-5, with D uncertain. Germline V gene sequence: CDR1 SGHRS, CDR2 YFSETQ. Trimming shortened V by 2 bases and J by 2 bases, and 11 bases separated the two germline ends. This CDR3 has 15 residues. The CDR3 nucleotides are TGCGCCAGCAGCTTAGAGGCGGCGGGCAATCAGCCCCAGCATTTT. It translates to CASSLEAAGNQPQHF.

The chain recombines TRBV11-3 with TRBJ1-6; D remains ambiguous. There are 14 residues in the CDR3. Germline lookup yields CDR1 SGHNT and CDR2 YENEEA. V gave up 2 bases and J gave up 6 bases, with 8 bases separating them. The CDR3 reads CASSLNSFNSPLHF. The CDR3 DNA reads TGTGCCAGCAGCTTAAACAGTTTTAATTCACCCCTCCACTTT.

The chain employs TRBV9 and TRBJ2-7; TRBD1 is a possible D gene (6 bases). The germline V gene encodes CDR1 SGDLS and CDR2 YYNGEE. The V end lost 3 bases, the J end lost 7 bases, and 26 bases lay between the germline ends. CDR3 length: 17 amino acids. CDR3 sequence reads: CASSGMADRRMLCEQYF. The CDR3, as DNA: TGTGCCAGCAGCGGAATGGCCGACAGGCGAATGCTTTGTGAGCAGTACTTC.

The chain carries TRBV20-1 and TRBJ2-7; 8 nucleotides match TRBD1. Per the germline V gene, CDR1 is DFQATT and CDR2 is SNEGSKA (reference sequence). This CDR3 contains 11 residues. The V gene end was trimmed by 6 bases and the J gene end by 7 bases; junction bases not matched to a gene: 5. The CDR3 DNA follows: TGCAGTGCCGCTAACAGGGGGGAGCAGTACTTC. Residues: CSAANRGEQYF.

This clone was seen only once. The rearrangement links TRBV11-3 to TRBJ2-7; weak D call: TRBD2 (5 bases). CDR1 is SGHNT and CDR2 is YENEEA in the germline V gene. The CDR3 is 14 amino acids. V was shortened by 5 bases and J by 4 bases, with 15 bases between the two germline ends. The CDR3 loop reads CASSPRRTSYEQYF. Here the CDR3 DNA reads TGTGCCAGCAGCCCCCGGAGGACTTCATACGAGCAGTACTTC.

The chain links TRBV5-1 to TRBJ2-1, with TRBD2 matching over 9 bases. Germline CDR1 reads SGHRS; CDR2 reads YFSETQ. This CDR3 has 16 residues. V was clipped by 4 bases and J by 2 bases; unmatched bases: 7. CDR3 loop: CASSGSLAGTYNEQFF. The CDR3 bases are TGCGCCAGCAGCGGATCCCTAGCGGGGACCTACAATGAGCAGTTCTTC.

The chain joins TRBV10-3 to TRBJ1-2; D not resolved. CDR1 is ENHRY and CDR2 is SYGVKD in the germline V gene. Deletions cut 6 bases from V and 2 bases from J, with 13 bases between. This CDR3 region has 14 residues. CDR3 loop: CAIRPTTENYGYTF. CDR3 DNA: TGTGCCATCAGGCCTACAACAGAAAACTATGGCTACACCTTC.

The chain is built from TRBV2 and TRBJ1-1, with D maybe TRBD1 (5 bases). The germline gives CDR1 SNHLY, CDR2 FYNNEI. There are 13 residues in the CDR3. The V and J ends lost 4 bases and 5 bases respectively, with 11 bases between them. The CDR3 DNA is TGTGCCAGCAGTGCGGTGGGGCGGACTGAAGCTTTCTTT. This translates into CASSAVGRTEAFF.

The V call is TRBV27, the J call TRBJ2-5, with 12 bases that match TRBD2. Germline V CDR1 and CDR2: MNHEY, SMNVEV (reference sequence). V lost 1 base and J lost 5; bases outside the gene matches: 8. CDR3 length equals 17 residues. The CDR3 sequence is CASSLWPSGRARETQYF. CDR3 nucleotides: TGTGCCAGCAGTTTATGGCCTAGCGGGAGGGCCAGGGAGACCCAGTACTTC.

This rearrangement joins TRBV2 to TRBJ1-2, with D tentatively TRBD1 (6 bases). Trimming removed 4 bases from V and 8 bases from J, with 20 bases in between. CDR3 length: 15 residues. Germline V CDR1 and CDR2: SNHLY, FYNNEI. The CDR3 DNA sequence: TGTGCCAGCAGTGGAAACCAGGGGACTAGTAGAGGCTACACCTTC. Translating gives CASSGNQGTSRGYTF.

This clone showed up just once. The chain has TRBV5-8 and TRBJ1-3; TRBD1 matches 10 bases. CDR1 SGHTS and CDR2 YDEGEE come from the germline V gene. Trimming at V came to 5 bases and at J to 2 bases, leaving 4 bases not matched to a gene. CDR3 length equals 15 residues. CDR3 bases: TGTGCCAGCAGATTTGACAGGGGGCCTGGAAACACCATATATTTT. It translates to CASRFDRGPGNTIYF.

V usage is TRBV6-6 and J usage is TRBJ2-7, with 7 bases fitting TRBD1. Per germline, CDR1 MNHNY and CDR2 SVGAGI (reference sequence). V was pared by 3 bases and J by 1 base, with 6 bases of the junction left unmatched. The CDR3 extends over 15 amino acids. In DNA form, the CDR3 reads TGTGCCAGCAGTTATAGCGACAGGGCATCCTACGAGCAGTACTTC. Translated, it gives CASSYSDRASYEQYF.